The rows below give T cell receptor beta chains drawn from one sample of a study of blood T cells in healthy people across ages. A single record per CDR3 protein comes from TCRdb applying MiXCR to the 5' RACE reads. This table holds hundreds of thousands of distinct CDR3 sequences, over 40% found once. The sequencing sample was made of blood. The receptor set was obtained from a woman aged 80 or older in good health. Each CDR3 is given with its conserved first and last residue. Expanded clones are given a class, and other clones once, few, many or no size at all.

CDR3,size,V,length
CSVAGTGTTNEKLFF,.,TRBV29-1,15
CASSQAPLESNQPQHF,few,TRBV3-1,16
CSVEEGRTSQETQYF,.,TRBV29-1,15
CASSQAAYKQFF,.,TRBV14,12
CVSSLVGGTPGGEQYF,once,TRBV5-1,16
CATRQRSWETQYF,.,TRBV24-1,13
CASSLPGQGNYGYTF,.,TRBV28,15
CASSWTFEETQYF,.,TRBV5-5,13
CASSLARQVYGYTF,many,TRBV5-8,14
CSASSGSSYEQYF,.,TRBV20-1,13
CASSQEVGTGGAPGYNEQFF,.,TRBV14,20
CAISEVREETQYF,many,TRBV10-3,13
CAISVGGPNTGELFF,.,TRBV10-3,15
CASSQDVGAAQETQYF,many,TRBV3-1,16
CASSLVGITQYF,.,TRBV11-1,12
CASSAFGGAWVPEQFF,.,TRBV6-4,16